The sequence of this TCR beta chain was determined in a study of human CD8 memory T cell subsets. Early memory CD8+ T cells that were CCR7+ PD-1+ TIGIT+ with exhausted-like traits constituted the TPEX cells. This clonotype shows up as medium-sized by frequency. What it binds is unknown. The CDR3 extends over 13 amino acids. Study-wide results and limits: The authors found that stem-like memory and precursor exhausted T cell repertoires overlapped minimally. When diversity was estimated with Chao1, stem-like memory T cells appeared more diverse than precursor exhausted T cells.

Generation of TCR beta libraries used UMI-labeled 5' RACE. With the 5' RACE reads reprocessed, TCRdb shows one record per CDR3 protein and no DNA. This sample's table has some 7,900 distinct CDR3 sequences. The chain recombines TRBV23-1 with TRBJ1-2. TRBV23-1 is marked as an open reading frame, function uncertain. This TCR came from a human donor in good health. Input material: CD8+ T cells from PBMCs. The chain's CDR3 is CARRIRPNYGYTF.